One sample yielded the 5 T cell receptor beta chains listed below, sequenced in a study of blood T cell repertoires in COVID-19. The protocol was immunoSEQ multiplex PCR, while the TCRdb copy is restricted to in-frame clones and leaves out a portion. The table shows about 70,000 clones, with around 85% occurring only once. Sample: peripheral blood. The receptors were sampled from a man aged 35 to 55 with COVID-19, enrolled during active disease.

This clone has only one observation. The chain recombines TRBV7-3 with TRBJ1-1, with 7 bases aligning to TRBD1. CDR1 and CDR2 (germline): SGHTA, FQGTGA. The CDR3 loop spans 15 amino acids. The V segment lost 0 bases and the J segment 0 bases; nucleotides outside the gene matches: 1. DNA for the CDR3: TGTGCCAGCAGCTTAACAGGGACAGTGAACACTGAAGCTTTCTTT. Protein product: CASSLTGTVNTEAFF.

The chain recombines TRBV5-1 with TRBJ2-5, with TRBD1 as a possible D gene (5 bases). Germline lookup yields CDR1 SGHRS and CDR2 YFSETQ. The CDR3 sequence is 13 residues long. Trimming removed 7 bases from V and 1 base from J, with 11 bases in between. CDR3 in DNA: TGCGCCAGCTCCCCAGGGCTCCAAGAGACCCAGTACTTC. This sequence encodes CASSPGLQETQYF.

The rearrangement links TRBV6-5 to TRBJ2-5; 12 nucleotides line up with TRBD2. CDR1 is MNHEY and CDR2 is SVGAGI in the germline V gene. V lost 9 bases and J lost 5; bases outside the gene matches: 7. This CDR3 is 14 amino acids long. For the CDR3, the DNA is TGTGCCAGTAGGAGACTAGCGGGGGTTGAGACCCAGTACTTC. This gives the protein CASRRLAGVETQYF.

The CDR3 sequence: CASSQEGGGREQYF. DNA for the CDR3: TGTGCCAGCAGCCAAGAGGGGGGTGGACGCGAGCAGTACTTC. V usage is TRBV3-1 (or the pseudogene TRBV3-2) and J usage is TRBJ2-7; a weak D match, TRBD2 (6 bases). With 0 bases removed from V and 6 bases from J, the gap between germline ends came to 12 bases. The germline gives CDR1 LGHDT, CDR2 YNNKEL (reference sequence). This CDR3 is built from 14 residues.

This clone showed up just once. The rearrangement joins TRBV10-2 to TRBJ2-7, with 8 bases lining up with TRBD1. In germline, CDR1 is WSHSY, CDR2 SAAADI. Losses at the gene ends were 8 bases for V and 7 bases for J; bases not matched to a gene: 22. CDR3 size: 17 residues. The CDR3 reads CASRLGHSGTGKEEQYF. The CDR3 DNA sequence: TGCGCCAGCCGTTTGGGGCACTCCGGGACAGGAAAAGAGGAGCAGTACTTC.